The 27 T cell receptor beta chains below were found in one sample sequenced in a study of blood T cell repertoires in COVID-19. Only in-frame clones appear in the TCRdb table, and some are missing; sequencing was by immunoSEQ multiplex PCR. This table holds 350,000 to 500,000 clones, roughly 88% found once. Input material: PBMCs or T cells enriched from blood (not recorded which). The receptors stem from a woman aged 18-29 years who had been exposed to COVID-19.

This clone was seen a handful of times. The gene calls are TRBV10-2 and TRBJ1-5; a possible D gene is TRBD1 (6 bases). V gave up 4 bases and J gave up 4 bases, with 11 bases separating them. The CDR3 has 14 residues. Looked up from germline, CDR1 is WSHSY and CDR2 is SAAADI. The CDR3 loop is CASSGTDLNQPQHF. The CDR3 region has the DNA TGCGCCAGCAGTGGGACAGACCTTAATCAGCCCCAGCATTTT.

As DNA, the CDR3 is TGCGCCAGCAGCCAAGTCGGGGTACAGGGGAACACCGGGGAGCTGTTTTTT. It codes for CASSQVGVQGNTGELFF. The chain has TRBV4-1 and TRBJ2-2, with a weak D call TRBD1 (6 bases). The V and J ends lost 1 base and 1 base respectively, with 13 bases between them. Germline V gene lookup returns CDR1 MGHRA and CDR2 YSYEKL. This CDR3 region has 17 residues.

The rearrangement joins TRBV7-2 to TRBJ1-4; possible D gene TRBD1, 5 bases. V was trimmed by 4 bases and J by 1 base, leaving 13 bases between them. This CDR3 is 16 amino acids long. CDR1 is SGHTA and CDR2 is FQGNSA in the germline V gene. CDR3: CASSSSRARTNEKLFF. The CDR3, as DNA: TGTGCCAGCAGCTCGTCCAGGGCCCGAACTAATGAAAAACTGTTTTTT.

The chain's CDR3 is CASSSWTSGGDTQYF. The CDR3 DNA follows: TGTGCCAGCAGCTCGTGGACTAGCGGGGGGGATACGCAGTATTTT. This chain connects TRBV7-8 to TRBJ2-3; 14 nucleotides align to TRBD2. V lost 4 bases and J lost 6; bases outside the gene matches: 3. CDR3 length: 15 residues. Per the germline V gene, CDR1 is SGHVS and CDR2 is FQNEAQ.

This chain uses TRBV19 with TRBJ2-1, with D perhaps matching TRBD2 (6 bases). The ends were cut back, 6 bases at V and 6 bases at J, with 24 bases in the middle. Germline V gives CDR1 LNHDA, CDR2 SQIVND (reference sequence). This CDR3 spans 17 amino acids. CDR3 in DNA: TGTGCCAGTAGGAAAGCCTGGGCTAGCGTCCAGCCCAATGAGCAGTTCTTC. This sequence encodes CASRKAWASVQPNEQFF. Variable domain in full (rest from reference TRBV19 and TRBJ2-1): DGGITQSPKYLFRKEGQNVTLSCEQNLNHDAMYWYRQDPGQGLRLIYYSQIVNDFQKGDIAEGYSVSREKKESFPLTVTSAQKNPTAFYLCASRKAWASVQPNEQFFGPGTRLTVL.

V usage is TRBV5-5 and J usage is TRBJ1-1, with D possibly TRBD1 on 6 matching bases. The V gene's germline CDR1 is SGHKS and CDR2 YYEKEE (reference sequence). The length of the CDR3 is 15 residues. Deletions cut 5 bases from V and 5 bases from J, with 19 bases between. CDR3 region: CASSSTGLRRTEAFF. The CDR3 nucleotides read TGTGCCAGCAGTTCAACAGGGTTACGGCGAACTGAAGCTTTCTTT.

The chain is built from TRBV13 and TRBJ2-5; D may be TRBD1 (7 bases). CDR1 is PRHDT and CDR2 is FYEKMQ in the germline V gene (reference sequence). This CDR3 is built from 17 residues. Trimming cost V 5 bases and J 4 bases, with 23 bases left between them. DNA for the CDR3: TGTGCCAGCAGCCTCGGACTAATACAGGGGACATCAGAGACCCAGTACTTC. Translating gives CASSLGLIQGTSETQYF.

V and J are TRBV4-1 and TRBJ1-6; the D gene is possibly TRBD1 (5 bases). V lost 1 base and J lost 10, with 23 bases in between. The length of the CDR3 is 18 residues. Germline CDR1 MGHRA, CDR2 YSYEKL. In nucleotides, the CDR3 is TGCGCCAGCAGCCAAGGGACAACCCCGGCCGGGCCCAAGTCACCCCTCCACTTT. It codes for CASSQGTTPAGPKSPLHF.

This chain links TRBV7-2 with TRBJ1-1; 7 bases map to TRBD1. V was clipped by 5 bases and J by 6 bases; unmatched bases: 9. This CDR3 region has 14 residues. The germline gives CDR1 SGHTA, CDR2 FQGNSA. CDR3 coding DNA: TGTGCCAGCAGCGCAGAGACAGGGTTTGCTGAAGCTTTCTTT. Translation: CASSAETGFAEAFF.

V gene TRBV19 combines with J gene TRBJ1-2; a possible D gene is TRBD1 (5 bases). The CDR3 sequence is 14 residues long. The V end lost 3 bases, the J end lost 4 bases, and 12 bases lay between the germline ends. CDR1 LNHDA and CDR2 SQIVND come from the germline V gene (reference sequence). The CDR3 DNA sequence: TGTGCCAGTAGTATCGCAGGGTCGACCTATGGCTACACCTTC. Protein sequence: CASSIAGSTYGYTF.

The chain joins TRBV18 to TRBJ1-2; tentative D call: TRBD1 (5 bases). CDR1 and CDR2 from the germline V gene are KGHSH and LQKENI. With 1 base removed from V and 7 bases from J, the gap between germline ends came to 10 bases. The CDR3 is made up of 13 amino acids. The CDR3 coding sequence is TGTGCCAGCTCACCACGTCGGGGGTCTGGCTACACCTTC. This encodes CASSPRRGSGYTF.

J is TRBJ2-7 and V is TRBV6-1, with 14 bases that match TRBD2. V lost 4 bases, J lost 2 bases, and 10 bases stayed unmatched. This CDR3 comprises 18 residues. Germline V CDR1 and CDR2: MNHNS, SASEGT. In DNA, the CDR3 is TGTGCCAGCAGTGTCCCGGGACTAGCGGGAGCGAACCCCTACGAGCAGTACTTC. This codes for CASSVPGLAGANPYEQYF.

The chain carries TRBV9 and TRBJ2-5; D is undetermined. The CDR3 is 16 amino acids. The germline gives CDR1 SGDLS, CDR2 YYNGEE. Trimming cost V 0 bases and J 5 bases, with 17 bases left between them. Written as DNA, the CDR3 is TGTGCCAGCAGCGTAGAGCGCTTGTGGCTCCCGGAGACCCAGTACTTC. Translating gives CASSVERLWLPETQYF.

The chain has TRBV29-1 and TRBJ2-5; TRBD2 might be the D (5 bases). The CDR3 has 12 amino acids. Trimming took off 4 bases at V and 7 bases at J, with 13 bases between the two ends. Germline CDR1 SQVTM, CDR2 ANQGSEA. The CDR3 is CSVVNPRGTQYF. Written as DNA, the CDR3 is TGCAGCGTTGTGAACCCCCGGGGGACCCAGTACTTC. Full variable domain (outside the CDR3, taken from reference TRBV29-1 and TRBJ2-5): SAVISQKPSRDICQRGTSLTIQCQVDSQVTMMFWYRQQPGQSLTLIATANQGSEATYESGFVIDKFPISRPNLTFSTLTVSNMSPEDSSIYLCSVVNPRGTQYFGPGTRLLVL.

This chain uses TRBV19 with TRBJ2-7; 10 bases match TRBD1. Losses at the gene ends were 5 bases for V and 3 bases for J; bases not matched to a gene: 10. Looked up from germline, CDR1 is LNHDA and CDR2 is SQIVND (reference sequence). The CDR3 loop spans 16 amino acids. Here the CDR3 reads CASSGYPGQGSYEQYF. Written as DNA, the CDR3 is TGTGCCAGTAGTGGATATCCGGGACAGGGGAGCTACGAGCAGTACTTC.

V gene TRBV20-1 combines with J gene TRBJ2-6; unclear D gene. CDR3 length equals 14 residues. Trimming shortened V by 3 bases and J by 4 bases, and 10 bases separated the two germline ends. In germline, CDR1 is DFQATT, CDR2 SNEGSKA (reference sequence). The CDR3 protein is CSASVGGGANVLTF. CDR3 DNA: TGCAGTGCTAGTGTTGGCGGCGGGGCCAACGTCCTGACTTTC.

This rearrangement joins TRBV20-1 to TRBJ2-1, with TRBD2 identical over 7 bases. Trimming cost V 3 bases and J 8 bases; bases outside gene matches: 7. Germline V lookup: CDR1 DFQATT, CDR2 SNEGSKA (reference sequence). The CDR3 is 13 amino acids. CDR3 coding DNA: TGCAGTGCTAGTAATGCGGGAGACGATGAGCAGTTCTTC. This translates into CSASNAGDDEQFF.

V usage is TRBV7-9 and J usage is TRBJ2-1, with TRBD2 matching 8 bases. The CDR3 is 17 amino acids. Germline V gene sequence: CDR1 SEHNR, CDR2 FQNEAQ (reference sequence). V shed 0 bases and J 5 bases; nucleotides not matched to a gene: 9. CDR3 DNA sequence: TGTGCCAGCAGCTTAGCGTCACTGCGGGAGGTAAACAATGAGCAGTTCTTC. Amino acid sequence: CASSLASLREVNNEQFF.

This clone came up a few times. The chain carries TRBV10-1 and TRBJ1-5; maybe TRBD1 (5 bases). Deletions cut 3 bases from V and 4 bases from J, with 7 bases between. The CDR3 contains 13 residues. Looked up from germline, CDR1 is WNHNN and CDR2 is SYGVQD (reference sequence). For the CDR3, the DNA is TGCGCCAGCAGTGACGGGGGGAATCAGCCCCAGCATTTT. Its protein is CASSDGGNQPQHF.

This chain joins TRBV7-9 and TRBJ2-7; D perhaps matches TRBD1 (5 bases). The length of the CDR3 is 15 residues. V was pared by 3 bases and J by 3 bases, with 15 bases between. CDR1 is SEHNR, CDR2 FQNEAQ, per germline (reference sequence). The CDR3 nucleotides are TGTGCCAGCAGCTTGCGCGACAGACTTATCTACGAGCAGTACTTC. This translates into CASSLRDRLIYEQYF.

This clone has a single count. The V and J genes are TRBV7-6 and TRBJ2-3; D unresolved. Germline assignment: CDR1 SGHVS and CDR2 FNYEAQ. The ends were cut back, 1 base at V and 0 bases at J, with 17 bases in the middle. The CDR3 spans 18 residues. This CDR3 is CASSLGYLLGSSTDTQYF. For the CDR3, the DNA is TGTGCCAGCAGCTTAGGTTACCTCTTGGGCTCTAGCACAGATACGCAGTATTTT.

J is TRBJ2-7 and V is TRBV18; 8 bases map to TRBD2. The junction had 11 bases not matched to a gene; V was cut back by 3 bases and J by 4 bases. Germline V CDR1 and CDR2: KGHSH, LQKENI. The CDR3 is 16 amino acids. CDR3: CASSPAEGLGNYEQYF. The CDR3 DNA reads TGTGCCAGCTCACCTGCAGAGGGACTAGGGAATTACGAGCAGTACTTC.

V usage is TRBV7-9 and J usage is TRBJ1-6; 7 bases match TRBD1. The CDR3 runs to 14 residues. Germline V CDR1 and CDR2: SEHNR, FQNEAQ (reference sequence). V lost 4 bases to trimming and J lost 9 bases; unmatched junction nucleotides: 6. CDR3 nucleotide sequence: TGTGCCAGCAGCTCCGGACAGGATGTTTCACCCCTCCACTTT. Its protein product is CASSSGQDVSPLHF.

The chain recombines TRBV6-1 with TRBJ2-4; 9 bases agree with TRBD1. The germline V gene encodes CDR1 MNHNS and CDR2 SASEGT. Unmatched junction bases numbered 8, after V lost 4 bases and J lost 1 base. This CDR3 has 17 residues. This CDR3 reads CASSAKQGAGAKNIQYF. CDR3 nucleotides: TGTGCCAGCAGTGCAAAACAGGGGGCAGGGGCCAAAAACATTCAGTACTTC.

This chain joins TRBV5-4 and TRBJ1-5, with 8 bases identical to TRBD1. The trim removed 0 bases at V and 3 bases at J, leaving 2 bases unmatched. Germline V gene lookup returns CDR1 SGHNT and CDR2 YYREEE (reference sequence). This CDR3 comprises 15 residues. The CDR3 DNA reads as TGTGCCAGCAGCTTGGACAGGGGGTTCAATCAGCCCCAGCATTTT. Amino acids: CASSLDRGFNQPQHF.

The CDR3 protein is CASSGAGGMVETQYF. CDR3 nucleotide sequence: TGTGCCAGCAGCGGGGCCGGGGGAATGGTAGAGACCCAGTACTTC. The chain recombines TRBV5-6 with TRBJ2-5, with D maybe TRBD2 (6 bases). Germline V gene sequence: CDR1 SGHDT, CDR2 YYEEEE. The V and J ends lost 4 bases and 4 bases respectively, with 17 bases between them. This CDR3 has 15 amino acids.

CDR3 sequence reads: CASSLPLTGPIGEQFF. The DNA for the CDR3 is TGTGCCAGCAGCCTACCTCTGACAGGGCCCATAGGTGAGCAGTTCTTC. The chain recombines TRBV6-2 or TRBV6-3 with TRBJ2-1, with 7 bases identical to TRBD1. The CDR3 consists of 16 residues. Looked up from germline, CDR1 is MNHEY and CDR2 is SVGEGT. V trimming: 6 bases; J trimming: 9 bases; junction bases outside the gene matches: 17.